These T cell receptor beta chains were read from a single sample in a study of T cell clones after liver transplantation. Method: immunoSEQ multiplex PCR; TCRdb's copy keeps in-frame clones and lacks some. The data show tens of thousands of clones, 90% seen once. The sample in question was CD4+ T cells from blood, obtained before liver transplant. Receptor source: a human donor who received a liver transplant. Both conserved end residues are part of each CDR3. The order of the fields is J gene, V gene, D gene, clone size, CDR3 protein, CDR3 DNA. A D gene is named only where the DNA matches it firmly. Size is stated for part of the rows, as once, few or many counts, or as a class when the clone is expanded.

j_call: TRBJ2-3; v_call: TRBV9; d_call: TRBD2; clone_size: -; cdr3_aa: CASSAQRAGGTDTQYF; cdr3_nt: TGTGCCAGCAGCGCCCAACGTGCGGGAGGCACAGATACGCAGTATTTT
j_call: TRBJ2-2; v_call: TRBV18; d_call: TRBD1; clone_size: -; cdr3_aa: CASSPPGTANTGELFF; cdr3_nt: TGTGCCAGCTCTCCCCCCGGGACAGCGAACACCGGGGAGCTGTTTTTT
j_call: TRBJ2-1; v_call: TRBV28; d_call: TRBD1; clone_size: -; cdr3_aa: CASSFHQGVNEQFF; cdr3_nt: TGTGCCAGCAGTTTCCACCAGGGGGTAAATGAGCAGTTCTTC
j_call: TRBJ1-1; v_call: TRBV4-2; d_call: -; clone_size: -; cdr3_aa: CASSQDLGQRNAEAFF; cdr3_nt: TGTGCCAGCAGCCAAGATCTGGGACAACGGAACGCTGAAGCTTTCTTT
j_call: TRBJ2-3; v_call: TRBV5-4; d_call: -; clone_size: -; cdr3_aa: CASSLTRYTDTQYF; cdr3_nt: TGTGCCAGCAGCCTGACTAGATATACAGATACGCAGTATTTT
j_call: TRBJ2-2; v_call: TRBV19; d_call: -; clone_size: -; cdr3_aa: CASSIILGTGELFF; cdr3_nt: TGTGCCAGTAGTATAATCTTGGGCACCGGGGAGCTGTTTTTT
j_call: TRBJ2-3; v_call: TRBV5-1; d_call: TRBD2; clone_size: -; cdr3_aa: CASSSVAGTDTQYF; cdr3_nt: TGCGCCAGCAGCTCAGTAGCGGGGACAGATACGCAGTATTTT
j_call: TRBJ1-5; v_call: TRBV7-2; d_call: -; clone_size: -; cdr3_aa: CASSLSSYKFPNQPQHF; cdr3_nt: TGTGCCAGCAGCTTATCCTCCTACAAGTTCCCCAATCAGCCCCAGCATTTT
j_call: TRBJ2-7; v_call: TRBV6-5; d_call: TRBD2; clone_size: once; cdr3_aa: CASSPPSGRSSEQYF; cdr3_nt: TGTGCCAGCAGCCCCCCTAGCGGGAGATCGTCCGAGCAGTACTTC
j_call: TRBJ2-5; v_call: TRBV6-7; d_call: -; clone_size: few; cdr3_aa: CASSYGPWGTETQYF; cdr3_nt: TGTGCCAGCAGTTACGGGCCTTGGGGCACTGAGACCCAGTACTTC
j_call: TRBJ1-2; v_call: TRBV15; d_call: -; clone_size: -; cdr3_aa: CATSRENPANYGYTF; cdr3_nt: TGTGCCACCAGCAGAGAGAATCCAGCGAACTATGGCTACACCTTC
j_call: TRBJ2-5; v_call: TRBV19; d_call: -; clone_size: -; cdr3_aa: CASNYPGETQYF; cdr3_nt: TGTGCCAGTAACTACCCGGGAGAGACCCAGTACTTC
j_call: TRBJ2-5; v_call: TRBV18; d_call: -; clone_size: -; cdr3_aa: CASSPLTGSQETQYF; cdr3_nt: TGTGCCAGCTCACCACTTACAGGGAGCCAAGAGACCCAGTACTTC
j_call: TRBJ2-7; v_call: TRBV6-5; d_call: -; clone_size: -; cdr3_aa: CASSYSNEQYF; cdr3_nt: TGTGCCAGCAGTTACTCGAACGAGCAGTACTTC
j_call: TRBJ1-1; v_call: TRBV14; d_call: -; clone_size: -; cdr3_aa: CASSQDGATEAFF; cdr3_nt: TGTGCCAGCAGCCAAGACGGGGCCACTGAAGCTTTCTTT
j_call: TRBJ2-3; v_call: TRBV5-1; d_call: TRBD2; clone_size: -; cdr3_aa: CASSDPSGSTDTQYF; cdr3_nt: TGCGCCAGCAGCGATCCTAGCGGCAGCACAGATACGCAGTATTTT
j_call: TRBJ2-3; v_call: TRBV19; d_call: -; clone_size: -; cdr3_aa: CASSIGGAWQDTQYF; cdr3_nt: TGTGCCAGTAGTATCGGCGGCGCGTGGCAAGATACGCAGTATTTT